This is a list of T cell receptor beta chains from one sample in a study of shared clonotypes between healthy human individuals. Clones were read by immunoSEQ multiplex PCR, and TCRdb kept only the in-frame ones, dropping some. Of 600,000 or so clones in the sample, 95% to 98% were seen once. Sequenced input: naive CD8+ T cells sorted from blood. The receptors come from a man aged 30 to 45 in good health. Each CDR3 is given with its conserved first and last residue. A D gene is named only where the DNA matches it firmly.

V gene	D gene	J gene	CDR3 DNA	CDR3 protein
TRBV7-9	TRBD1	TRBJ2-7	TGTGCCAGCAGCTTAGGTCAGGGGGCGGAATACGAGCAGTACTTC	CASSLGQGAEYEQYF
TRBV5-4	TRBD1	TRBJ2-1	TGTGCCAGCAGCGCTCCGGGACAGGGTAACAATGAGCAGTTCTTC	CASSAPGQGNNEQFF
TRBV7-9	.	TRBJ1-1	TGTGCCAGCAGCCATAGCTCGGAGGCTTTCTTT	CASSHSSEAFF
TRBV5-1	.	TRBJ2-7	TGCGCCAGCAGCTTGGTAGCAACCGAGCAGTACTTC	CASSLVATEQYF
TRBV13	.	TRBJ2-1	TGTGCCAGCAGCTTAGCCGGCGGGCCGAGCTCCTACAATGAGCAGTTCTTC	CASSLAGGPSSYNEQFF
TRBV6-6	TRBD1	TRBJ2-7	TGTGCCAGCAGTTCACGGACAGGGTCGCACGAGCAGTACTTC	CASSSRTGSHEQYF
TRBV5-5	.	TRBJ2-7	TGTGCCAGCAGCTTGGACTTCTCCTACGAGCAGTACTTC	CASSLDFSYEQYF
TRBV29-1	.	TRBJ2-3	TGCAGCGTTCCGGATAAGGAGCCCTCGCAGTATTTT	CSVPDKEPSQYF
TRBV19	TRBD2	TRBJ2-3	TGTGCCAGTAGTTCCCCCCGACTAGCGGGAGGCACAGATACGCAGTATTTT	CASSSPRLAGGTDTQYF
TRBV29-1	.	TRBJ1-2	TGCAGCGTTGACTTCACAGGGAGGGGGTATGGCTACACCTTC	CSVDFTGRGYGYTF
TRBV7-7	TRBD1	TRBJ2-7	TGTGCCAGCAGCTGGGGACAGTCCTACGAGCAGTACTTC	CASSWGQSYEQYF
TRBV5-6	.	TRBJ2-7	TGTGCCAGCAGCTTCCTAGCAACCCCGTCCTACGAGCAGTACTTC	CASSFLATPSYEQYF
TRBV28	TRBD1	TRBJ2-7	TGTGCCAGCAGTTTAGTCGGGACAGGGGACGAGCAGTACTTC	CASSLVGTGDEQYF
TRBV25-1	TRBD1	TRBJ1-5	TGTGCCAGTTCGAAGACAGGGGATAGCAATCAGCCCCAGCATTTT	CASSKTGDSNQPQHF
TRBV10-3	.	TRBJ2-5	TGTGCCATCAGCACCACCTCACAGGGTCCCTCCCAAGAGACCCAGTACTTC	CAISTTSQGPSQETQYF
TRBV25-1	TRBD2	TRBJ2-1	TGTGCCAGCAGTGAAATTAGCGGGAGTGTATACAATGAGCAGTTCTTC	CASSEISGSVYNEQFF
TRBV29-1	.	TRBJ2-5	TGCAGCGTTGAAGATCATGGACAAGAGACCCAGTACTTC	CSVEDHGQETQYF
TRBV19	TRBD2	TRBJ2-1	TGTGCCAGTAGAATGGCCCGTGGACTAGCGGAATACAATGAGCAGTTCTTC	CASRMARGLAEYNEQFF
TRBV7-7	.	TRBJ2-3	TGTGCCAGCAGCAAGATCCTCTTCGATACGCAGTATTTT	CASSKILFDTQYF
TRBV7-9	.	TRBJ2-2	TGTGCCAGCAGCCCCAGACTGAACACCGGGGAGCTGTTTTTT	CASSPRLNTGELFF
TRBV11-3	TRBD2	TRBJ2-3	TGTGCCAGCAGCTGGGCTAGCGGGAGGCGGGGAGATACGCAGTATTTT	CASSWASGRRGDTQYF
TRBV4-2	.	TRBJ2-1	TGTGCCAGCAGCCAAGAAGGGCAGTGGGATGAGCAGTTCTTC	CASSQEGQWDEQFF